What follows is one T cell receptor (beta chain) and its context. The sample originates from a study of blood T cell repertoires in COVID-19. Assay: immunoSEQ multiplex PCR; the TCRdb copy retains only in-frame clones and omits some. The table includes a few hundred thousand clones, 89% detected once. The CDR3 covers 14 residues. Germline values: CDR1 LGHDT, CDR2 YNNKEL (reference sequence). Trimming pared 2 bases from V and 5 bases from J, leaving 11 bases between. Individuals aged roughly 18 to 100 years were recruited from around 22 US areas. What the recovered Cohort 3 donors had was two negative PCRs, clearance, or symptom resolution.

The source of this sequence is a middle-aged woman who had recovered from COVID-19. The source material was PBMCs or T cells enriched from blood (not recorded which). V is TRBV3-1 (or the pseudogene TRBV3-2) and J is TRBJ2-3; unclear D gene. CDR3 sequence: CASSQRNWLDTQYF. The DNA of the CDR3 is TGTGCCAGCAGCCAAAGAAACTGGTTAGATACGCAGTATTTT.